Listed below are T cell receptor beta chains from one sample, sequenced in a study of blood T cell repertoires in COVID-19. Profiled with immunoSEQ multiplex PCR; TCRdb holds only in-frame clones, not every one. The sample records around 210,000 clones, roughly 80% being singletons. What was sequenced was peripheral blood. The receptor set was obtained from a man aged 55 to 70 with COVID-19, enrolled during active disease. CDR3s include the opening cysteine and the closing phenylalanine or tryptophan. A D gene is named only where the DNA matches it firmly. Not all rows give a size; the values are once, few, many and, for expanded clones, a class.

d_gene,v_gene,j_gene,abundance,CDR3nt,CDR3aa
TRBD1,TRBV30,TRBJ1-5,.,TGTGCCTGGAGTCGGACAGGGAGGTCTCAGCCCCAGCATTTT,CAWSRTGRSQPQHF
.,TRBV11-3,TRBJ1-1,.,TGTGCCAGCACTAGGAGGCACACTGAAGCTTTCTTT,CASTRRHTEAFF
.,TRBV5-4,TRBJ1-2,.,TGTGCCAGCAGTCCGGGATACTATGGCTACACCTTC,CASSPGYYGYTF
.,TRBV30,TRBJ1-5,.,TGTGCCTGGAGTCCCCAAGGTAGGGGGGGTAATCAGCCCCAGCATTTT,CAWSPQGRGGNQPQHF
TRBD1,TRBV6-6,TRBJ1-1,.,TGTGCCAGCAGTCTAAGACAGGGGCTCGGTCAGAACACTGAAGCTTTCTTT,CASSLRQGLGQNTEAFF
.,TRBV5-5,TRBJ1-1,.,TGTGCCAGCAGCTTGACCGGGGGCACTGAAGCTTTCTTT,CASSLTGGTEAFF
.,TRBV9,TRBJ2-2,many,TGTGCCAGCAGCCGACAGAAGGCCACCGGGGAGCTGTTTTTT,CASSRQKATGELFF
TRBD1,TRBV5-5,TRBJ1-5,few,TGTGCCAGCAGCCCCTGGACAGGGTGGAATCAGCCCCAGCATTTT,CASSPWTGWNQPQHF
.,TRBV7-7,TRBJ1-5,.,TGTGCCAGCAGCCGAACGCGGCAGCCCCAGCATTTT,CASSRTRQPQHF
.,TRBV14,TRBJ2-2,.,TGTGCCAGCAGCCAAGATTGGCCTTACACCGGGGAGCTGTTTTTT,CASSQDWPYTGELFF
.,TRBV10-2,TRBJ1-5,.,TGCGCCAGCAGTGACTGGGCCCTAAGCAGTCAGCCCCAGCATTTT,CASSDWALSSQPQHF
.,TRBV30,TRBJ1-2,.,TGTGCCTGGATGGATCAGGGAAACTATGGCTACACCTTC,CAWMDQGNYGYTF
TRBD1,TRBV19,TRBJ1-5,few,TGTGCCACCGCCGCAGGGGGTACTAGAAGCAATCAGCCCCAGCATTTT,CATAAGGTRSNQPQHF
.,TRBV2,TRBJ1-1,few,TGTGCCAGCAGTGAACGCGGCTATTCGAACGCTGAAGCTTTCTTT,CASSERGYSNAEAFF
TRBD1,TRBV6-5,TRBJ1-5,.,TGTGCCAGCAGTCCCGACAGGGGCCGGGCCCAGCATTTT,CASSPDRGRAQHF
.,TRBV29-1,TRBJ1-2,.,TGCAGCGTTGAAGGCGATTATGGCTACACCTTC,CSVEGDYGYTF
TRBD2,TRBV27,TRBJ2-7,.,TGTGCCAGCAGTTTGCATAGCGGGACCTCCTACGAGCAGTACTTC,CASSLHSGTSYEQYF
TRBD1,TRBV7-9,TRBJ1-2,.,TGTGCCAGCACCATGGACAGGGCTGACTATGGCTACACCTTC,CASTMDRADYGYTF
.,TRBV5-6,TRBJ1-1,few,TGTGCCAGCAGCACGACAGGTAGTCGCACTGAAGCTTTCTTT,CASSTTGSRTEAFF
TRBD1,TRBV11-2,TRBJ2-7,.,TGTGCCAGCAGCAGACCGGGGACAGGGACCTACGAGCAGTACTTC,CASSRPGTGTYEQYF
.,TRBV2,TRBJ1-2,.,TGTGCCAGCAGTGTTCAGGGTGGCGACTATGGCTACACCTTC,CASSVQGGDYGYTF
.,TRBV5-1,TRBJ1-4,.,TGCGCCAGCAGCTTGGAAAGGTCGGCAGGGCAGAATGAAAAACTGTTTTTT,CASSLERSAGQNEKLFF
TRBD1,TRBV7-6,TRBJ1-6,once,TGTGCCAGCAGCATTAGGACAGGTGTCAATTCACCCCTCCACTTT,CASSIRTGVNSPLHF
TRBD2,TRBV7-3,TRBJ2-1,.,TGTGCCAGCAGCTTGACTAGCGGGAAGGGCAATGAGCAGTTCTTC,CASSLTSGKGNEQFF
.,TRBV6-1,TRBJ1-1,few,TGTGCCAGCAGTGGAGCAACTTTTACGGGGTTAAAAGCTTTCTTT,CASSGATFTGLKAFF